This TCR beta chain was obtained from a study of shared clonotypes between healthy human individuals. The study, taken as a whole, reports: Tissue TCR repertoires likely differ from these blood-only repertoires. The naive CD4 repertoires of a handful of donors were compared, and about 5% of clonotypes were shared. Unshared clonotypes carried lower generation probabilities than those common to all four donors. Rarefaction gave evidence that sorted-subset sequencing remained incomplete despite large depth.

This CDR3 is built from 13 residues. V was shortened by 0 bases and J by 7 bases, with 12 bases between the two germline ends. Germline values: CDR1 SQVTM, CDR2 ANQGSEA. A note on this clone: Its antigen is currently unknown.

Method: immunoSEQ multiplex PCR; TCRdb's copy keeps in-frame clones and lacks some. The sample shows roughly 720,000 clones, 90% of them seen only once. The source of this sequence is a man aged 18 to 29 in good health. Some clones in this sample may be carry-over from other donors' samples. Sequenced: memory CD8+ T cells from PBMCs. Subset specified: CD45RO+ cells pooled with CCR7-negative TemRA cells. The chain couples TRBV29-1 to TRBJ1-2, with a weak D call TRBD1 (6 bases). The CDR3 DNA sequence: TGCAGCGTTGAAGAAAGAGGGGGAGGTGGCTACACCTTC. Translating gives CSVEERGGGGYTF.